The rows below give T cell receptor beta chains drawn from one sample of a study of T cell therapy after organ transplantation. Produced via immunoSEQ multiplex PCR; TCRdb's table is partial and in-frame only. The sample yields about 50,000 clones, over 90% seen once. The antigens for these receptors are not known. Sequencing used CD8+ T cells from blood, obtained before autologous CMV-specific T cell therapy. The origin of the receptors is a human patient who had received a solid organ transplant and had CMV disease. Each CDR3 is given with its conserved first and last residue. D genes are given only for firm matches. Expanded clones get a size class; other rows say once, few or many, or leave the size out.

J,size,V,D,CDR3,DNA
TRBJ2-2,once,TRBV19,.,CASSPYGQPGELFF,TGTGCCAGTAGCCCATACGGACAGCCCGGGGAGCTGTTTTTT
TRBJ2-1,.,TRBV14,.,CASSQVLGKRSYNEQFF,TGTGCCAGCAGCCAAGTGCTAGGCAAACGATCCTACAATGAGCAGTTCTTC
TRBJ2-7,medium-sized,TRBV29-1,.,CSVEDSGGYEQYF,TGCAGCGTTGAGGATAGCGGAGGCTACGAGCAGTACTTC
TRBJ1-2,.,TRBV18,.,CASSPPGAQEYGYTF,TGTGCCAGCTCACCACCTGGGGCCCAGGAGTATGGCTACACCTTC
TRBJ1-5,.,TRBV4-2,.,CASSQAWGASNQPQHF,TGTGCCAGCAGCCAAGCATGGGGGGCCTCCAATCAGCCCCAGCATTTT
TRBJ2-6,.,TRBV27,TRBD1,CASSGTGGSGANVLTF,TGTGCCAGCAGTGGGACAGGGGGCTCTGGGGCCAACGTCCTGACTTTC
TRBJ2-1,.,TRBV10-1,TRBD2,CASSPSGRANDEQFF,TGCGCCAGCAGCCCTAGCGGGAGGGCCAACGATGAGCAGTTCTTC
TRBJ2-2,once,TRBV6-4,.,CASSRRSTNTGELFF,TGTGCCAGCAGTCGCAGGTCAACGAACACCGGGGAGCTGTTTTTT
TRBJ2-5,.,TRBV2,.,CASSDYDSQETQYF,TGTGCCAGCAGTGATTATGACAGTCAAGAGACCCAGTACTTC
TRBJ2-1,.,TRBV6-5,.,CASSYSSVSEQFF,TGTGCCAGCAGTTACTCGAGCGTCAGTGAGCAGTTCTTC
TRBJ2-3,.,TRBV11-2,.,CASSLLRDTQYF,TGTGCCAGCAGCTTATTGAGGGATACGCAGTATTTT
TRBJ1-5,.,TRBV12-5,.,CASGWNLEPQPQHF,TGTGCTAGTGGTTGGAATTTGGAGCCTCAGCCCCAGCATTTT
TRBJ1-4,.,TRBV6-1,.,CASSGAGQGRTNEKLFF,TGTGCCAGCAGTGGCGCGGGGCAGGGGAGGACTAATGAAAAACTGTTTTTT
TRBJ2-5,once,TRBV6-4,.,CASSRDGQETQYF,TGTGCCAGCAGTAGGGACGGTCAAGAGACCCAGTACTTC
TRBJ2-3,.,TRBV2,TRBD1,CASSDPRIDRGRGDTQYF,TGTGCCAGCAGTGATCCCCGAATTGACAGGGGGCGAGGAGATACGCAGTATTTT
TRBJ2-5,.,TRBV7-6,TRBD1,CASSSNRGPETQYF,TGTGCCAGCAGCTCTAACAGGGGACCCGAGACCCAGTACTTC
TRBJ2-1,.,TRBV9,TRBD1,CASSDGTAYNEQFF,TGTGCCAGCAGCGACGGGACAGCTTACAATGAGCAGTTCTTC
TRBJ1-4,once,TRBV7-6,.,CASSPTRRDEKLFF,TGTGCCAGCAGCCCGACACGACGGGATGAAAAACTGTTTTTT